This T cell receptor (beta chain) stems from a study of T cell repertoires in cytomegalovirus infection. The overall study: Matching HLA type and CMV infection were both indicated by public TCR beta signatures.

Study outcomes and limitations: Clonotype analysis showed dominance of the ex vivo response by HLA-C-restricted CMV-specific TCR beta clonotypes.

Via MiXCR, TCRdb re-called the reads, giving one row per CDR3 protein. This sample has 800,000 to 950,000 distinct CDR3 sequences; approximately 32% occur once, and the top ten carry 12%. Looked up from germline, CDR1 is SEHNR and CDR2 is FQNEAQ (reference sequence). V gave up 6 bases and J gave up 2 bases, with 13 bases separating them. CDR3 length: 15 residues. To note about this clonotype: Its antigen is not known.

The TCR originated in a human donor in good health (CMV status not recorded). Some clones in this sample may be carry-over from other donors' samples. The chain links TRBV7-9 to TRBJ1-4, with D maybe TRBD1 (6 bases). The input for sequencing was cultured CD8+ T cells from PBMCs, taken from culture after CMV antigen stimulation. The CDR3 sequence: CASRSTGATNEKLFF. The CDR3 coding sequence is TGTGCCAGCAGATCGACAGGTGCTACTAATGAAAAACTGTTTTTT.